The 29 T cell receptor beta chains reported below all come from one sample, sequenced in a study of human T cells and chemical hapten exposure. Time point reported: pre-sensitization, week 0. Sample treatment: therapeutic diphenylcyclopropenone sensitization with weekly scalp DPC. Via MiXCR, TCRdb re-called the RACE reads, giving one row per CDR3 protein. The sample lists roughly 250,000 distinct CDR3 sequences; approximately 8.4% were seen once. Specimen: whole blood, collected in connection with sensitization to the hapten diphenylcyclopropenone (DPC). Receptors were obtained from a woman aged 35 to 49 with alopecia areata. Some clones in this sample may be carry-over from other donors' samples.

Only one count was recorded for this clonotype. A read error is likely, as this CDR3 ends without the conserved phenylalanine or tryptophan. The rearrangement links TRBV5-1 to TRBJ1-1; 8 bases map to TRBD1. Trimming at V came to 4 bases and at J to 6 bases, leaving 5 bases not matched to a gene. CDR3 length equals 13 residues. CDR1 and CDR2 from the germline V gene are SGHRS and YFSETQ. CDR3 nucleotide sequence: TGCGCCAGCAGCCCGGACAGGGTCTCTGAAGCTTTCCTT. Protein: CASSPDRVSEAFL.

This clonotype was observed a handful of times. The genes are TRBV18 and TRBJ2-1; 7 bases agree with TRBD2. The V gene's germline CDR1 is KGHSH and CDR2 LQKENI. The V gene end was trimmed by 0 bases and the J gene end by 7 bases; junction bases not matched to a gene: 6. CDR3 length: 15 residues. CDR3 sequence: CASSPPWGGVNEQFF. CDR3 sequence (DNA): TGTGCCAGCTCACCACCGTGGGGAGGGGTGAATGAGCAGTTCTTC.

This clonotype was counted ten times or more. CDR3 DNA: TGCGCCAGCAGCTCCGGGACATTGAACACCGGGGAGCTGTTTTTT. It specifies CASSSGTLNTGELFF. This chain uses TRBV5-1 with TRBJ2-2; TRBD1 is a possible D gene (6 bases). Germline V gene data show CDR1 as SGHRS and CDR2 as YFSETQ. This CDR3 is 15 amino acids long. Trimming took 3 bases from V and 1 from J, leaving 10 bases between them.

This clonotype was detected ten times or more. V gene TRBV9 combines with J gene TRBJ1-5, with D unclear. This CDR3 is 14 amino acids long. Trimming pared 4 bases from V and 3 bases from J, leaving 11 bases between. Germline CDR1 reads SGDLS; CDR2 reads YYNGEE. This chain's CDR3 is CASSRGISNQPQHF. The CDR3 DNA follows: TGTGCCAGCAGCCGCGGAATTTCCAATCAGCCCCAGCATTTT. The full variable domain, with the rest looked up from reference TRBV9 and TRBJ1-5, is DSGVTQTPKHLITATGQRVTLRCSPRSGDLSVYWYQQSLDQGLQFLIQYYNGEERAKGNILERFSAQQFPDLHSELNLSSLELGDSALYFCASSRGISNQPQHFGDGTRLSIL.

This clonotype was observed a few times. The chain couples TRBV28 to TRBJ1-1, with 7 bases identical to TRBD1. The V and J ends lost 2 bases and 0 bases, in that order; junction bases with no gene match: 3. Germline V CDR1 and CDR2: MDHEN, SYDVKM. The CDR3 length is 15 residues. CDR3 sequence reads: CASSLRGPLNTEAFF. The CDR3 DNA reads TGTGCCAGCAGTTTAAGGGGGCCCTTGAACACTGAAGCTTTCTTT.

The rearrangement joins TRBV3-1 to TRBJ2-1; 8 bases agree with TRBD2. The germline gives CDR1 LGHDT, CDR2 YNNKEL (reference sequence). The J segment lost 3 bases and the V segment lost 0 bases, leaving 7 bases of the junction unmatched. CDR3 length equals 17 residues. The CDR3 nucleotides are TGTGCCAGCAGCCAAGATCAAGCGGGAGTCGTCTACAATGAGCAGTTCTTC. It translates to CASSQDQAGVVYNEQFF.

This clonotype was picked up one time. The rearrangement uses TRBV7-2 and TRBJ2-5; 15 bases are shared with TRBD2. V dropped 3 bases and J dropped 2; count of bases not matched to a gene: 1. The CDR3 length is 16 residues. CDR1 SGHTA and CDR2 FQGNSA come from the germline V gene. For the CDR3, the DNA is TGTGCCAGCAGCTTGGGGACTAGCGGGGGGCAAGAGACCCAGTACTTC. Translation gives CASSLGTSGGQETQYF.

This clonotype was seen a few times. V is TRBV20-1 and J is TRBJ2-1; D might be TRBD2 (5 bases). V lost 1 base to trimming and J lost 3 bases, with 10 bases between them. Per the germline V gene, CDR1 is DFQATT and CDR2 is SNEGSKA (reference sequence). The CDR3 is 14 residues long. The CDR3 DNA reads TGCAGTGCTAGAGGGGAGAATCTCTACAATGAGCAGTTCTTC. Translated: CSARGENLYNEQFF.

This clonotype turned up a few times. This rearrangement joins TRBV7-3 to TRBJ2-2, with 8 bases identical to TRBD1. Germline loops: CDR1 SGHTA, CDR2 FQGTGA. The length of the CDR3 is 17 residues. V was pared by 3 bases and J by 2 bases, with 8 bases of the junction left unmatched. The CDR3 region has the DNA TGTGCCAGCAGCTTTTCAGGGGGCGCCTTCAACACCGGGGAGCTGTTTTTT. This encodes CASSFSGGAFNTGELFF.

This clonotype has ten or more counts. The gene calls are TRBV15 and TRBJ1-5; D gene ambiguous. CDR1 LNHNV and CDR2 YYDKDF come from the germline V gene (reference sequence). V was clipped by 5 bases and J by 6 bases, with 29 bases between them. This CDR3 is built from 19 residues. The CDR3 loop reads CATSRRLGGIIPAGQPQHF. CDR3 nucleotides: TGTGCCACCAGCCGAAGACTTGGAGGGATTATTCCGGCCGGTCAGCCCCAGCATTTT.

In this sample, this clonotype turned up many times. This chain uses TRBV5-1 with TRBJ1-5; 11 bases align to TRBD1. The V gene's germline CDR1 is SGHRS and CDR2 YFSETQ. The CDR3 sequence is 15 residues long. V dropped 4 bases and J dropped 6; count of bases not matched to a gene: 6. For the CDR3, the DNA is TGCGCCAGCAGCCCCGGGACAGGGGGAGGTCAGCCCCAGCATTTT. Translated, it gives CASSPGTGGGQPQHF.

The CDR3 here is CASSLEAGGPDTQYF. For the CDR3, the DNA is TGTGCCAGCAGCTTAGAAGCGGGAGGGCCAGATACGCAGTATTTT. This chain joins TRBV7-8 and TRBJ2-3; 10 positions agree with TRBD2. Germline CDR1 reads SGHVS; CDR2 reads FQNEAQ. The V gene end was trimmed by 1 base and the J gene end by 4 bases; junction bases not matched to a gene: 2. This CDR3 is built from 15 residues.

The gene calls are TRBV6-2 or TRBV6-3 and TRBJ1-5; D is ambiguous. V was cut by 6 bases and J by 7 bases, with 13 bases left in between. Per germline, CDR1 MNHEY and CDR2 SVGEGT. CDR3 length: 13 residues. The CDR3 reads CASSPLVSQPQHF. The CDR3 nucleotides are TGTGCCAGCAGCCCCCTAGTTAGCCAGCCCCAGCATTTT.

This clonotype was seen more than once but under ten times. DNA for the CDR3: TGTGCCAGCTCACCCATGGGTGATCAAGAGACCCAGTACTTC. Translating gives CASSPMGDQETQYF. This chain connects TRBV18 to TRBJ2-5; unclear D gene. The germline V and J ends were trimmed by 3 bases and 2 bases, with 10 bases remaining between them. Germline values: CDR1 KGHSH, CDR2 LQKENI. The CDR3 extends over 14 amino acids. The complete variable domain, with remaining parts taken from reference TRBV18 and TRBJ2-5, reads NAGVMQNPRHLVRRRGQEARLRCSPMKGHSHVYWYRQLPEEGLKFMVYLQKENIIDESGMPKERFSAEFPKEGPSILRIQQVVRGDSAAYFCASSPMGDQETQYFGPGTRLLVL.

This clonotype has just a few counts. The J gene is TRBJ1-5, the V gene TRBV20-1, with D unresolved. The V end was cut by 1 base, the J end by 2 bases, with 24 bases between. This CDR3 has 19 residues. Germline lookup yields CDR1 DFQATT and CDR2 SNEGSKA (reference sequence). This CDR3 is CSARGTEDFPLGGNQPQHF. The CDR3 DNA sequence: TGCAGTGCTAGAGGGACTGAGGACTTCCCCTTAGGTGGCAATCAGCCCCAGCATTTT.

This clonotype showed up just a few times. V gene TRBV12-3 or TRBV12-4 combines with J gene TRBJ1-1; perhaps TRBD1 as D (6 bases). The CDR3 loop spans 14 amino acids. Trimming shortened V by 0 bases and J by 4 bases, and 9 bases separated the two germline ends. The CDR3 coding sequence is TGTGCCAGCAGTTTAGCGGGGGCCGGCACTGAAGCTTTCTTT. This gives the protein CASSLAGAGTEAFF.

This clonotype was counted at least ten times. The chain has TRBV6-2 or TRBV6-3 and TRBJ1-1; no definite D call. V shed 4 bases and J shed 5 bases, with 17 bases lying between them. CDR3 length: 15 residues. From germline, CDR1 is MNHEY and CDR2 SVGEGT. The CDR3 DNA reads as TGTGCCAGCAGTTTAAATGGAGTTTTGAGGACTGAAGCTTTCTTT. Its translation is CASSLNGVLRTEAFF.

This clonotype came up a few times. The CDR3 loop reads CSVARGLELFF. CDR3 DNA sequence: TGCAGCGTTGCCAGAGGGCTCGAGCTGTTTTTT. The V call is TRBV29-1, the J call TRBJ2-2, with a possible D match to TRBD2 (5 bases). The CDR3 has 11 amino acids. Germline V gene data show CDR1 as SQVTM and CDR2 as ANQGSEA. The ends were cut back, 4 bases at V and 11 bases at J, with 11 bases in the middle.

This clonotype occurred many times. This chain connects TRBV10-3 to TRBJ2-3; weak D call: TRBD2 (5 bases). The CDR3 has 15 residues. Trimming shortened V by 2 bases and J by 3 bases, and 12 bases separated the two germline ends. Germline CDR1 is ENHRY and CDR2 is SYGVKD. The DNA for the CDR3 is TGTGCCATCAGTGAGAGAGTAGCGACGACAGATACGCAGTATTTT. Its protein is CAISERVATTDTQYF.

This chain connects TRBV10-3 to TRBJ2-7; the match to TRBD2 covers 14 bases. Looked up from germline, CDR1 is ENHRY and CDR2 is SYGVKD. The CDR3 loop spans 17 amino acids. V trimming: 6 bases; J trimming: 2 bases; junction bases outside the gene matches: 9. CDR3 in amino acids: CAIRATSGRDPAYEQYF. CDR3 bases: TGTGCCATCAGGGCGACTAGCGGGAGGGATCCCGCCTACGAGCAGTACTTC.

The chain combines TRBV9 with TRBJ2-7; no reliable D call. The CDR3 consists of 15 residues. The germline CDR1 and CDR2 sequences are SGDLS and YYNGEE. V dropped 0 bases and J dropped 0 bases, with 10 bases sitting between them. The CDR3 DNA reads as TGTGCCAGCAGCGTAGATCCCCTTAGCTCCTACGAGCAGTACTTC. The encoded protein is CASSVDPLSSYEQYF.

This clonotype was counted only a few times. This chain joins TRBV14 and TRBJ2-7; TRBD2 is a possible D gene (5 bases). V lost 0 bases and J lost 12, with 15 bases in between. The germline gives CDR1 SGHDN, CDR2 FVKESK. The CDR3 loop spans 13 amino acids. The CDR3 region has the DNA TGTGCCAGCAGCCAAGATGTAGAGGGCCCTTGGTACTTC. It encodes CASSQDVEGPWYF.

CDR3 in amino acids: CASSYSTNSGYTF. Written as DNA, the CDR3 is TGTGCCAGCAGTTACTCGACGAACAGTGGCTACACCTTC. The chain uses TRBV6-6 and TRBJ1-2; D ambiguous. CDR3 length: 13 amino acids. Germline lookup yields CDR1 MNHNY and CDR2 SVGAGI (reference sequence). V lost 0 bases and J lost 7, with 9 bases in between.

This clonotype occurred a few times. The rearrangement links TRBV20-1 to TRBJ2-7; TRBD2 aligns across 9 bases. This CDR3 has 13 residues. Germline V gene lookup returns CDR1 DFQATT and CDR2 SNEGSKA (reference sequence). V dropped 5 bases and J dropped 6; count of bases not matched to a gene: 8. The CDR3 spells CSAPFSAGGEQYF. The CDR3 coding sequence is TGCAGTGCTCCCTTTTCAGCGGGAGGCGAGCAGTACTTC.

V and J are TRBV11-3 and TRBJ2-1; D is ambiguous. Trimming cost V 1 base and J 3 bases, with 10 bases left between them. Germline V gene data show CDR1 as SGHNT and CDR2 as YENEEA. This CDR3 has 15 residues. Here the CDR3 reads CASSLVTDGYNEQFF. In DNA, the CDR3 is TGTGCCAGCAGCTTAGTGACGGACGGCTACAATGAGCAGTTCTTC.

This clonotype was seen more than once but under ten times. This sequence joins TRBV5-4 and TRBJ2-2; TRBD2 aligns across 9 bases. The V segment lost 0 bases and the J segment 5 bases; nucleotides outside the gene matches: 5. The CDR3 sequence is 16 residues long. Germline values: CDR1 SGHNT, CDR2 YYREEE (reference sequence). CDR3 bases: TGTGCCAGCAGCTTGGAAGCGGGAGGAGATACCGGGGAGCTGTTTTTT. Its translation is CASSLEAGGDTGELFF.

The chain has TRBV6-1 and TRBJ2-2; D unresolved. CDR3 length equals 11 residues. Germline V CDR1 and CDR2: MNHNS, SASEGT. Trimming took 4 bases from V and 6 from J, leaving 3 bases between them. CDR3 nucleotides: TGTGCCAGCAGTGTATCCGGGGAGCTGTTTTTT. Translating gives CASSVSGELFF.

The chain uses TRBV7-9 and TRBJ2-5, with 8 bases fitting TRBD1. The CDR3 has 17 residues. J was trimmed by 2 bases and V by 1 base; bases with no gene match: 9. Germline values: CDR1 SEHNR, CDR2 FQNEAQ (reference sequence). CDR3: CASSLGVGRGPQETQYF. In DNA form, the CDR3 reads TGTGCCAGCAGCTTAGGAGTTGGCAGGGGGCCTCAAGAGACCCAGTACTTC.

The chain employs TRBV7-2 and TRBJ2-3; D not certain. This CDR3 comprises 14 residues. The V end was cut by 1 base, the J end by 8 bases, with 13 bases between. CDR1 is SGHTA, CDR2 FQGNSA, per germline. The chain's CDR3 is CASSLGSGVATQYF. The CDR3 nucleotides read TGTGCCAGCAGCTTAGGGTCAGGCGTTGCTACGCAGTATTTT.